Listed below are T cell receptor beta chains from one sample, sequenced in a study of blood T cell repertoires in COVID-19. Profiling relied on immunoSEQ multiplex PCR, and the TCRdb table lists in-frame clones only, not all of them. The table includes under 150,000 clones, approximately 81% detected once. The sequenced sample was peripheral blood. The receptors come from a woman aged 60 to 75 with active or convalescent COVID-19. Both conserved end residues are trimmed from each CDR3. Each record gives: J gene, V gene, CDR3 protein.

j_gene: TRBJ1-5; v_gene: TRBV28; CDR3aa: ASSLTWATQH
j_gene: TRBJ1-2; v_gene: TRBV27; CDR3aa: AGRPGQGAGGYT
j_gene: TRBJ1-4; v_gene: TRBV28; CDR3aa: ASNRGGAGNEKLF
j_gene: TRBJ2-3; v_gene: TRBV5-1; CDR3aa: ASSFRDTQY
j_gene: TRBJ1-1; v_gene: TRBV27; CDR3aa: ASSLDGTGGAF
j_gene: TRBJ1-3; v_gene: TRBV4-1; CDR3aa: ASSRREPPGNTIY
j_gene: TRBJ1-1; v_gene: TRBV28; CDR3aa: ASSFSRDMNTEAF
j_gene: TRBJ2-1; v_gene: TRBV10-3; CDR3aa: AISEGTAFYNEQF
j_gene: TRBJ1-6; v_gene: TRBV7-3; CDR3aa: ASSPTGGASPLH
j_gene: TRBJ1-1; v_gene: TRBV19; CDR3aa: ASSPGGQPHLNF
j_gene: TRBJ2-1; v_gene: TRBV6-2/TRBV6-3; CDR3aa: ASSYRSLSFEQF
j_gene: TRBJ1-5; v_gene: TRBV2; CDR3aa: ASSSRASSDQPQH
j_gene: TRBJ1-1; v_gene: TRBV30; CDR3aa: AWSAAGHGGTEAF
j_gene: TRBJ1-2; v_gene: TRBV14; CDR3aa: ASSQDINYGYT
j_gene: TRBJ2-7; v_gene: TRBV6-2/TRBV6-3; CDR3aa: ASSYFASSYEQY
j_gene: TRBJ2-2; v_gene: TRBV9; CDR3aa: ASSVGRGNTGELF
j_gene: TRBJ2-7; v_gene: TRBV5-1; CDR3aa: ASSPTAAFVYEQY
j_gene: TRBJ1-2; v_gene: TRBV18; CDR3aa: ASSLMDREWGYT
j_gene: TRBJ1-2; v_gene: TRBV11-2; CDR3aa: ASSLYPGGTYHSNYGYT
j_gene: TRBJ1-1; v_gene: TRBV5-1; CDR3aa: ASSLGAGRMNTEAF
j_gene: TRBJ2-5; v_gene: TRBV7-2; CDR3aa: ASSLARASQETQY
j_gene: TRBJ1-5; v_gene: TRBV6-5; CDR3aa: ASSKGTQSNQPQH
j_gene: TRBJ2-7; v_gene: TRBV27; CDR3aa: ASSPAGLAGGEQY
j_gene: TRBJ1-1; v_gene: TRBV18; CDR3aa: ASSPFAHQGSMAEAF
j_gene: TRBJ2-3; v_gene: TRBV2; CDR3aa: ASSGDRGTDTQY
j_gene: TRBJ1-3; v_gene: TRBV2; CDR3aa: ASTRRGAGNTIY
j_gene: TRBJ1-1; v_gene: TRBV29-1; CDR3aa: SVVDSMNTEAF
j_gene: TRBJ2-7; v_gene: TRBV2; CDR3aa: ASRTGGVSYEQY
j_gene: TRBJ2-1; v_gene: TRBV20-1; CDR3aa: SASTRDRGSNEQF
j_gene: TRBJ1-5; v_gene: TRBV3-1/TRBV3-2; CDR3aa: ASSQDLAQPQH
j_gene: TRBJ2-3; v_gene: TRBV7-9; CDR3aa: ASRLKADTQY
j_gene: TRBJ2-2; v_gene: TRBV25-1; CDR3aa: ASLELYTGELF
j_gene: TRBJ1-5; v_gene: TRBV30; CDR3aa: AWDTGVGQPQH
j_gene: TRBJ1-2; v_gene: TRBV4-3; CDR3aa: ASSQEPPGGTSYGYT
j_gene: TRBJ2-1; v_gene: TRBV4-2; CDR3aa: ASSPREAGEALREQF
j_gene: TRBJ2-1; v_gene: TRBV27; CDR3aa: ASSLDYPSYNEQF
j_gene: TRBJ1-1; v_gene: TRBV10-3; CDR3aa: AISVVGGGDTEAF